This T cell receptor (beta chain) was recorded in a study of blood T cell repertoires in COVID-19. Assay: immunoSEQ multiplex PCR; the TCRdb copy retains only in-frame clones and omits some. The sample comprises more than 200,000 clones, around 86% of which are singletons, and approximately 1.5% rests with the top ten. Participants were aged about 18 to 100 years, lived in some 23 US areas, and enrolled virtually. V lost 5 bases, J lost 5 bases, and 8 bases stayed unmatched. Germline CDR1 reads SEHNR; CDR2 reads FQNEAQ (reference sequence). This CDR3 spans 15 amino acids. In this sample, this clone turned up a few times.

The TCR originated in a woman in her fifties or sixties who had recovered from COVID-19. What was sequenced was PBMCs or T cells enriched from blood (not recorded which). This chain links TRBV7-9 with TRBJ1-5; 8 nucleotides match TRBD1. CDR3 in DNA: TGTGCCAGCAGCCATATGGGACAGGTAGATCAGCCCCAGCATTTT. Protein sequence: CASSHMGQVDQPQHF.